This T cell receptor beta chain is drawn from a study of blood T cell repertoires in COVID-19. Study-level information: Acute and convalescent COVID-19 specimens originated in the United States, Italy and Spain.

Per the germline V gene, CDR1 is PRHDT and CDR2 is FYEKMQ (reference sequence). CDR3 length equals 15 residues. V lost 0 bases and J 2 bases, leaving 8 bases between the germline ends. The Seattle patients, enrolled during active infection, were followed longitudinally. TCRdb keeps only in-frame clones here, not all; method: immunoSEQ multiplex PCR. Of roughly 160,000 clones detected, around 74% appear once; the ten largest clones hold around 8.1%. The table lists this clone with many counts. The genes are TRBV13 and TRBJ1-5; D is undetermined. Material: peripheral blood. This TCR came from a woman aged 55-69 years with COVID-19, enrolled during active disease. The CDR3 DNA reads TGTGCCAGCAGCTTAGGTGGGCGCGGCAATCAGCCCCAGCATTTT. It specifies CASSLGGRGNQPQHF.